Shown below are 20 T cell receptor beta chains from a single sample sequenced in a study of T cell repertoires in cytomegalovirus infection. TCRdb fed the reads into MiXCR, producing one record per CDR3 protein. The sample lists hundreds of thousands of distinct CDR3 sequences; over 25% were seen once. No cognate antigen is known for these TCRs. The material sequenced was cultured CD8+ T cells from PBMCs, taken from culture after CMV antigen stimulation. These receptor sequences come from a human donor in good health (CMV status not recorded). Some clones in this sample may be carry-over from other donors' samples.

This clonotype has a handful of counts. The chain recombines TRBV5-1 with TRBJ2-1, with 11 nucleotides matching TRBD2. V lost 2 bases to trimming and J lost 2 bases; unmatched junction nucleotides: 3. CDR3 length equals 16 residues. Germline-derived CDR1 and CDR2 are SGHRS and YFSETQ. For the CDR3, the DNA is TGCGCCAGCAGCTTTTCGACTAGCGGGGCCTACAATGAGCAGTTCTTC. Protein sequence: CASSFSTSGAYNEQFF.

This clonotype occurred many times. V gene TRBV7-8 combines with J gene TRBJ2-7; D may be TRBD1 (5 bases). Germline-derived CDR1 and CDR2 are SGHVS and FQNEAQ. Trimming shortened V by 6 bases and J by 0 bases, and 18 bases separated the two germline ends. The CDR3 sequence is 16 residues long. CDR3 sequence: CASSEGHRMSSYEQYF. In DNA, the CDR3 is TGTGCCAGCAGTGAAGGACACCGGATGAGCTCCTACGAGCAGTACTTC.

CDR3 sequence reads: CASSYGTGSEQYV. The CDR3 coding sequence is TGTGCCAGCAGTTACGGGACAGGCTCCGAGCAGTACGTC. This chain connects TRBV6-5 to TRBJ2-7; 8 bases align to TRBD1. Trimming took 2 bases from V and 6 from J; bases not matched to a gene: 3. This CDR3 comprises 13 residues. Germline V lookup: CDR1 MNHEY, CDR2 SVGAGI.

The CDR3 protein is CSAPGISGNTIYF. Here the CDR3 DNA reads TGCAGTGCTCCGGGGATCTCTGGAAACACCATATATTTT. The chain carries TRBV20-1 and TRBJ1-3; no definite D call. Germline V lookup: CDR1 DFQATT, CDR2 SNEGSKA (reference sequence). This CDR3 has 13 amino acids. Trimming took off 5 bases at V and 0 bases at J, with 8 bases between the two ends.

As for this clonotype: The junction departs from the called germline gene at one end, perhaps through a read error. The V call is TRBV5-5, the J call TRBJ1-1, with a possible D match to TRBD1 (6 bases). Germline CDR1 reads SGHKS; CDR2 reads YYEKEE (reference sequence). The CDR3 runs 14 residues. The CDR3 is CASSLEQRDTEVFF. The CDR3 DNA sequence: TGTGCCAGCAGCTTGGAACAGAGGGACACTGAAGTTTTCTTT.

The genes are TRBV11-2 and TRBJ2-7; TRBD1 is a possible D gene (5 bases). Germline loops: CDR1 SGHAT, CDR2 FQNNGV. V was pared by 4 bases and J by 4 bases, with 23 bases between. This CDR3 comprises 17 residues. The CDR3 bases are TGTGCCAGCAGCTCCCCTTGGCAGGGTGAATGGAGTTACGAGCAGTACTTC. Translation: CASSSPWQGEWSYEQYF.

J is TRBJ1-1 and V is TRBV7-8; TRBD1 matches at 8 bases. The CDR3 is 16 residues long. Germline CDR1 is SGHVS and CDR2 is FQNEAQ. The V segment lost 1 base and the J segment 4 bases; nucleotides outside the gene matches: 8. CDR3 sequence reads: CASSLVFRDRPTEAFF. In DNA, the CDR3 is TGTGCCAGCAGCTTAGTTTTTCGGGACAGGCCCACTGAAGCTTTCTTT.

This rearrangement joins TRBV14 to TRBJ2-5; possibly TRBD2 for D (6 bases). V was pared by 1 base and J by 2 bases, with 11 bases between. The CDR3 is 15 residues long. The germline gives CDR1 SGHDN, CDR2 FVKESK. DNA of the CDR3: TGTGCCAGCAGCCAAGTGGGACTTACACAAGAGACCCAGTACTTC. Translation: CASSQVGLTQETQYF.

The gene calls are TRBV4-3 and TRBJ2-3, with TRBD2 matching over 13 bases. The CDR3 totals 17 residues. Germline CDR1 and CDR2: LGHNA and YSLEER. Germline trimming cut 2 bases from V and 3 bases from J; bases unmatched to any gene: 5. The CDR3 is CASSQQLAGGPTDTQYF. The CDR3 region has the DNA TGCGCCAGCAGCCAACAACTAGCGGGGGGGCCGACAGATACGCAGTATTTT.

This clonotype was picked up a small number of times. This chain connects TRBV12-3 or TRBV12-4 to TRBJ2-2; possibly TRBD1 or TRBD2 for D (5 bases each). The V end lost 5 bases, the J end lost 0 bases, and 10 bases lay between the germline ends. The CDR3 covers 15 residues. The CDR3 DNA reads TGTGCCAGCAGTCCGGGGCCGACGAACACCGGGGAGCTGTTTTTT. This translates into CASSPGPTNTGELFF.

This clonotype has only a few counts. The V call is TRBV7-6, the J call TRBJ1-1; D is unclear. This CDR3 is 15 amino acids long. V lost 2 bases to trimming and J lost 2 bases, with 12 bases between them. Germline V gives CDR1 SGHVS, CDR2 FNYEAQ. DNA for the CDR3: TGTGCCAGCAGCTTACTTTGGGAGATTAACACTGAAGCTTTCTTT. This codes for CASSLLWEINTEAFF.

The rearrangement links TRBV19 to TRBJ2-1; 9 nucleotides agree with TRBD2. Germline V gene sequence: CDR1 LNHDA, CDR2 SQIVND (reference sequence). V was pared by 4 bases and J by 6 bases, with 4 bases of the junction left unmatched. CDR3 size: 14 residues. CDR3 sequence reads: CASSRAGGFNEQFF. CDR3 DNA: TGTGCCAGTAGTAGAGCGGGGGGTTTCAATGAGCAGTTCTTC.

In nucleotides, the CDR3 is TGTGCCAGCAGTTACGCAGGACAGCCGAACACCGGGGAGCTGTTTTTT. It codes for CASSYAGQPNTGELFF. This chain uses TRBV7-4 with TRBJ2-2; perhaps TRBD1 as D (6 bases). V lost 6 bases and J 0 bases, leaving 14 bases between the germline ends. Looked up from germline, CDR1 is SGHVT and CDR2 is SQSDAQ. The CDR3 has 16 residues.

As DNA, the CDR3 is TGTGCCAGCAGCTTAGCGACAGGGCCCAGGGAGCTGTTTTTT. Its protein product is CASSLATGPRELFF. The chain joins TRBV7-9 to TRBJ2-2; 7 nucleotides line up with TRBD1. The germline V gene encodes CDR1 SEHNR and CDR2 FQNEAQ (reference sequence). This CDR3 region has 14 residues. Unmatched junction bases numbered 4, after V lost 0 bases and J lost 9 bases.

The chain joins TRBV11-2 to TRBJ2-1; D gene unclear. V was clipped by 3 bases and J by 5 bases, with 5 bases between them. Germline V gene data show CDR1 as SGHAT and CDR2 as FQNNGV. This CDR3 contains 12 residues. The CDR3 DNA sequence: TGTGCCAGCAGCTTCGAAAACAATGAGCAGTTCTTC. As protein: CASSFENNEQFF.

This clonotype was seen a few times. This chain links TRBV5-4 with TRBJ2-3; 7 bases fit TRBD1. Germline CDR1 SGHNT, CDR2 YYREEE (reference sequence). J lost 1 base, V lost 10 bases, and 6 bases had no gene match. The CDR3 runs 13 residues. The CDR3 bases are TGTGCCTACGCAGGGGGAGGCACAGATACGCAGTATTTT. Its translation: CAYAGGGTDTQYF.

This clonotype was recorded only once. The V call is TRBV12-3 or TRBV12-4, the J call TRBJ1-2, with 8 bases fitting TRBD1. This CDR3 has 18 residues. V was clipped by 2 bases and J by 4 bases; unmatched bases: 15. The CDR3 DNA sequence: TGTGCCAGCAGTTTACCAGAAGGACAGGGCCGATGGTTCTATGGCTACACCTTC. This gives the protein CASSLPEGQGRWFYGYTF.

This clonotype has a handful of counts. The chain uses TRBV5-1 and TRBJ2-3; 9 nucleotides match TRBD1. J lost 5 bases, V lost 2 bases, and 6 bases had no gene match. Germline CDR1 reads SGHRS; CDR2 reads YFSETQ. This CDR3 contains 15 residues. The CDR3 loop is CASSLTGGYKDTQYF. The CDR3 DNA is TGCGCCAGCAGCTTAACAGGGGGCTATAAAGATACGCAGTATTTT.

In DNA form, the CDR3 reads TGTGCCAGCAGCTTGGGACAGGGTGGAAACACCATATATTTT. Translating it yields CASSLGQGGNTIYF. The chain joins TRBV5-5 to TRBJ1-3; TRBD1 agrees at 7 bases. The CDR3 sequence is 14 residues long. Per germline, CDR1 SGHKS and CDR2 YYEKEE (reference sequence). Trimming removed 0 bases from V and 3 bases from J; junction bases left unmatched: 0.

This clonotype was picked up a small number of times. The V and J genes are TRBV2 and TRBJ2-5, with TRBD1 as a possible D gene (6 bases). The germline CDR1 and CDR2 sequences are SNHLY and FYNNEI. V lost 3 bases and J lost 1, with 21 bases in between. The CDR3 is 18 residues long. In DNA, the CDR3 is TGTGCCAGCAGTGATCCTAACGAATCGACAGGCCTCCAAGAGACCCAGTACTTC. Translation: CASSDPNESTGLQETQYF.